Following are 31 T cell receptor beta chains from one sample sequenced in a study of T cells expressing NK-cell markers. TCRdb re-analyzed the 5' RACE reads; it lists each CDR3 protein once, without DNA. This listing includes some 410,000 distinct CDR3 sequences. Material for sequencing was blood T cells: a sorted CD56 or NKG2C T cell subset, CD4+ or CD8+ T cells, or bulk PBMC T cells (not recorded which). Source of these receptors: a woman between 18 and 69 years old in good health.

CDR3: CASSAQGLAGDTQYF. The rearrangement links TRBV7-9 to TRBJ2-3; TCRdb calls TRBD1, which cannot be checked without DNA. The CDR3 contains 15 residues. Germline lookup yields CDR1 SEHNR and CDR2 FQNEAQ (reference sequence). The whole variable domain, remainder taken from reference TRBV7-9 and TRBJ2-3, is DTGVSQNPRHKITKRGQNVTFRCDPISEHNRLYWYRQTLGQGPEFLTYFQNEAQLEKSRLLSDRFSAERPKGSFSTLEIQRTEQGDSAMYLCASSAQGLAGDTQYFGPGTRLTVL.

The CDR3 loop reads CASSFSDREDTIYF. The chain has TRBV12-3 or TRBV12-4 and TRBJ1-3; TCRdb's D call, TRBD1, is unchecked because there is no DNA. CDR3 length equals 14 residues.

The V and J genes are TRBV9 and TRBJ2-3; absent DNA, TCRdb's TRBD2 call cannot be checked. This CDR3 is built from 19 residues. Germline V gene data show CDR1 as SGDLS and CDR2 as YYNGEE. CDR3: CASSVNFLGRLAGTDTQYF.

The J gene is TRBJ1-5, the V gene TRBV12-3 or TRBV12-4; TCRdb outputs TRBD1, but without DNA this stays unchecked. The length of the CDR3 is 14 residues. CDR3 amino acids: CASSPPPPNQPQHF.

This chain uses TRBV6-6 with TRBJ2-5. This CDR3 region has 13 residues. Germline lookup yields CDR1 MNHNY and CDR2 SVGAGI (reference sequence). This chain's CDR3 is CASQVAGDETQYF.

The chain combines TRBV29-1 with TRBJ2-7; the TCRdb call, TRBD1, lacks DNA for checking. The germline V gene has CDR1 SQVTM and CDR2 ANQGSEA. This CDR3 is built from 15 residues. The CDR3: CSVEGGDRGFDEQYF.

The V call is TRBV7-9, the J call TRBJ2-7; lacking DNA, the TRBD1 call made by TCRdb goes unchecked. The CDR3 loop spans 16 amino acids. CDR1 and CDR2 (germline): SEHNR, FQNEAQ (reference sequence). CDR3 region: CASSLYGRGASYEQYF.

The chain uses TRBV19 and TRBJ1-3; TCRdb returns TRBD1, unconfirmable since there is no DNA. This CDR3 is 18 amino acids long. Germline V gene lookup returns CDR1 LNHDA and CDR2 SQIVND (reference sequence). CDR3 in amino acids: CASSTRQGTTSSGNTIYF. The full variable domain, rest sourced from reference TRBV19 and TRBJ1-3, is DGGITQSPKYLFRKEGQNVTLSCEQNLNHDAMYWYRQDPGQGLRLIYYSQIVNDFQKGDIAEGYSVSREKKESFPLTVTSAQKNPTAFYLCASSTRQGTTSSGNTIYFGEGSWLTVV.

V is TRBV27 and J is TRBJ1-3. Germline V gene lookup returns CDR1 MNHEY and CDR2 SMNVEV (reference sequence). The CDR3 totals 15 residues. The CDR3 here is CASRETGAWMDTIYF.

The gene calls are TRBV5-1 and TRBJ2-1; the D call of TRBD2 rests on TCRdb alone, since no DNA is present to check it. The CDR3 has 16 residues. CDR1 and CDR2 from the germline V gene are SGHRS and YFSETQ. The CDR3 loop is CASSSRGVAGDHEQFF.

The V call is TRBV6-5, the J call TRBJ1-5. The CDR3 is 14 amino acids. Looked up from germline, CDR1 is MNHEY and CDR2 is SVGAGI. The CDR3 here is CASSFGPLGQPQHF.

The rearrangement uses TRBV4-3 and TRBJ2-4; TCRdb selects TRBD2, and the lack of DNA leaves this call unchecked. The CDR3 consists of 18 residues. Looked up from germline, CDR1 is LGHNA and CDR2 is YSLEER. CDR3 sequence reads: CASSQVPASGLAKNIQYF.

The chain's CDR3 is CSVEDLGQPNTGELFF. The chain combines TRBV29-1 with TRBJ2-2; with no DNA, the TCRdb D assignment of TRBD1 cannot be verified. Germline values: CDR1 SQVTM, CDR2 ANQGSEA. This CDR3 comprises 16 residues.

The V and J genes are TRBV29-1 and TRBJ2-7; TCRdb indicates TRBD1, and absent DNA this call remains unverified. The CDR3 consists of 13 residues. Germline assignment: CDR1 SQVTM and CDR2 ANQGSEA. The CDR3: CSVDGQGNYEQYF.

The V gene is TRBV7-7, the J gene TRBJ2-1; the D call of TRBD1 rests on TCRdb alone, since no DNA is present to check it. The CDR3 is 13 residues long. The germline gives CDR1 SSHAT, CDR2 FNYEAQ (reference sequence). CDR3 region: CASSRGRTEEQFF.

V is TRBV12-3 or TRBV12-4 and J is TRBJ2-7; TCRdb lists TRBD1, though no DNA is available to test this call. The CDR3 contains 13 residues. CDR3 residues: CASSSYIRQGQYF.

V usage is TRBV27 and J usage is TRBJ2-3. This CDR3 region has 12 residues. Germline V gene data show CDR1 as MNHEY and CDR2 as SMNVEV (reference sequence). The CDR3 protein is CASSFTKDTQYF.

The chain is built from TRBV7-2 and TRBJ2-2; the TRBD1 assignment by TCRdb is unverifiable without DNA. The CDR3 totals 13 residues. Germline V gives CDR1 SGHTA, CDR2 FQGNSA. CDR3 loop: CASNDGGTGELFF.

This chain joins TRBV28 and TRBJ2-3; as DNA is missing, the TRBD1 call by TCRdb cannot be tested. Germline CDR1 MDHEN, CDR2 SYDVKM. The CDR3 is 15 residues long. CDR3 residues: CASSFGVGVLGSQYF.

Here the CDR3 reads CSVDPGASGSNEQYF. The chain recombines TRBV29-1 with TRBJ2-7; the TCRdb call, TRBD2, lacks DNA for checking. This CDR3 contains 15 residues. Germline assignment: CDR1 SQVTM and CDR2 ANQGSEA.

V and J are TRBV12-3 or TRBV12-4 and TRBJ1-6; TCRdb's D call of TRBD1 is untestable without DNA. The CDR3 consists of 13 residues. The CDR3 loop reads CAVRQFRHSPLHF.

V and J are TRBV12-3 or TRBV12-4 and TRBJ2-3; lacking DNA, the TRBD1 call made by TCRdb goes unchecked. There are 15 residues in the CDR3. This chain's CDR3 is CASSLALTPGDTQYF.

V and J are TRBV5-5 and TRBJ1-4; TCRdb selects TRBD1, and the lack of DNA leaves this call unchecked. The germline V gene has CDR1 SGHKS and CDR2 YYEKEE (reference sequence). This CDR3 is built from 12 residues. CDR3: CASSPGEQKLFF.

The chain is built from TRBV12-3 or TRBV12-4 and TRBJ2-7; TCRdb names TRBD2, which stays unverified in the absence of DNA. The CDR3 loop spans 14 amino acids. The CDR3 is CASSAGLAGAEQYF.

The chain is built from TRBV4-2 and TRBJ1-2; the D gene TCRdb calls, TRBD1, cannot be checked with no DNA. This CDR3 has 16 amino acids. The germline gives CDR1 LGHNA, CDR2 YNFKEQ. The CDR3: CASSQEGDFANYGYTF.

The CDR3 spells CASSPFDEQFF. This chain connects TRBV2 to TRBJ2-1. The V gene's germline CDR1 is SNHLY and CDR2 FYNNEI. This CDR3 is built from 11 residues.

The genes are TRBV12-3 or TRBV12-4 and TRBJ2-1; TCRdb's D call, TRBD2, is unchecked because there is no DNA. The CDR3 has 19 residues. Here the CDR3 reads CASWGKSGGGQSSYNEQFF.

The rearrangement uses TRBV5-1 and TRBJ1-6; TCRdb's D call of TRBD1 is untestable without DNA. The germline CDR1 and CDR2 sequences are SGHRS and YFSETQ. There are 13 residues in the CDR3. The chain's CDR3 is CASSATPGQPLHF. Variable domain in full (rest from reference TRBV5-1 and TRBJ1-6): KAGVTQTPRYLIKTRGQQVTLSCSPISGHRSVSWYQQTPGQGLQFLFEYFSETQRNKGNFPGRFSGRQFSNSRSEMNVSTLELGDSALYLCASSATPGQPLHFGNGTRLTVT.

The V gene is TRBV5-1, the J gene TRBJ2-1; TCRdb names TRBD2, which stays unverified in the absence of DNA. The germline gives CDR1 SGHRS, CDR2 YFSETQ. The CDR3 extends over 17 amino acids. The CDR3 loop reads CASSLSSGPTDYNEQFF.

V and J are TRBV20-1 and TRBJ1-1; TCRdb indicates TRBD1, and absent DNA this call remains unverified. This CDR3 region has 15 residues. The germline CDR1 and CDR2 sequences are DFQATT and SNEGSKA (reference sequence). CDR3 in amino acids: CSARDGARGGTEAFF.

CDR3: CASSPEGGRSNSPLHF. V is TRBV12-3 or TRBV12-4 and J is TRBJ1-6. There are 16 residues in the CDR3.